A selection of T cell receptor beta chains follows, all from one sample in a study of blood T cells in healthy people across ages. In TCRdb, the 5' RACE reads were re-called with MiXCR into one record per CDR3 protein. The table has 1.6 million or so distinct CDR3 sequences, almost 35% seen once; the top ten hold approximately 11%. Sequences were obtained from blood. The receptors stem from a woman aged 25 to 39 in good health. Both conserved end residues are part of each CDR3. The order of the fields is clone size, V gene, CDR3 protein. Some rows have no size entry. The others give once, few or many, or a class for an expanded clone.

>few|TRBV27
CASSLSGLPADTQYF
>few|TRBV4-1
CASSQGDRDTYYGYTF
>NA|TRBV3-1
CASSQDPGLAGSIYEQYF
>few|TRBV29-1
CSVERRLGEQYF
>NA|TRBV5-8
CASSLVVEPSTDTQYF
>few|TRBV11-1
CASSWRRQADEQYF
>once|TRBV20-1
CSARDRGLANGYTF
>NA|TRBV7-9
CASSLEGGPNEQFF
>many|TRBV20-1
CSARDMGAGETQYF
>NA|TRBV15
CATSRPKAGTQYF
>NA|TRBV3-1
CAGRENRGLYNEQFF
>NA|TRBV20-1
CSARPHNRALVSEQYF
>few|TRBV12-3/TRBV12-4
CASSLRGGRNEQYF
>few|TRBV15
CATSRRTGGQETQYF
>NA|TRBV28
CASSFLNDRRYEQYF
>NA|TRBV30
CAWELGTGPGANVLTF
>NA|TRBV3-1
CASSQGAMNTEAFF
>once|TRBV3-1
CASSPDGLGAANYGYTF
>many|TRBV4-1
CASSPQGLSWEKLFF
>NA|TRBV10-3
CAISDGQKVTDTQYF
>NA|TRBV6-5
CASSYSNRLEQFF
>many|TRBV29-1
CSAPDRGIYYPSYNEQFF
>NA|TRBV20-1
CSAKRTPSTDTQYF
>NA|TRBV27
CASSSQPHSGIHTGELFF
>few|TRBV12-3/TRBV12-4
CASMEGLSYGYTF
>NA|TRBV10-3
CAMGTFSYGQYF
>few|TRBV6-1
CASSDGGKTAYEQYF
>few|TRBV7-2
CASSRRDRGPREKLFF
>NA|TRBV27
CASRVDGARAYTEAFF
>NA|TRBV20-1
CSARDGEFRTGQGFSNYGYTF
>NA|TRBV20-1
CSACSGREADEQFF
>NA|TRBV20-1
CSAWTGVTDTQYF
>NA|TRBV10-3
CAITRDLSYEQYF
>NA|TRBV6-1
CASPLLETQYF
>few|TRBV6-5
CASSYSDPGGGFGANVPTF
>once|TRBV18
CASSPRGLAGGSNTGELFF
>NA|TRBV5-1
CASSMTEGNTEAFF
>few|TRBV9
CASSASVGVADTQYF
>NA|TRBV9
CASSESPGPSNGQFF
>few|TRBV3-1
CASSQAGQWAYNEQFF
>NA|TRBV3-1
CASSQRIERSTYEQYF
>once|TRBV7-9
CASSSFGTEYYEQYF
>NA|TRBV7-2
CASSPRGGLGSPLHF
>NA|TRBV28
CASSLDFGDTQYF
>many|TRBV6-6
CASSFDRRLTYEQYF
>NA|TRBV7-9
CASSPGQGDTEAFF
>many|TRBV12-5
CASGFAGASGTADTQYF
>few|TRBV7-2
CASSLEGRRRVGSYNEQFF
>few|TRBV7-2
CASSLGSQGANEKLFF
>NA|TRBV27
CASSFISGTGGHTF
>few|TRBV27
CASSFRGAEQFF